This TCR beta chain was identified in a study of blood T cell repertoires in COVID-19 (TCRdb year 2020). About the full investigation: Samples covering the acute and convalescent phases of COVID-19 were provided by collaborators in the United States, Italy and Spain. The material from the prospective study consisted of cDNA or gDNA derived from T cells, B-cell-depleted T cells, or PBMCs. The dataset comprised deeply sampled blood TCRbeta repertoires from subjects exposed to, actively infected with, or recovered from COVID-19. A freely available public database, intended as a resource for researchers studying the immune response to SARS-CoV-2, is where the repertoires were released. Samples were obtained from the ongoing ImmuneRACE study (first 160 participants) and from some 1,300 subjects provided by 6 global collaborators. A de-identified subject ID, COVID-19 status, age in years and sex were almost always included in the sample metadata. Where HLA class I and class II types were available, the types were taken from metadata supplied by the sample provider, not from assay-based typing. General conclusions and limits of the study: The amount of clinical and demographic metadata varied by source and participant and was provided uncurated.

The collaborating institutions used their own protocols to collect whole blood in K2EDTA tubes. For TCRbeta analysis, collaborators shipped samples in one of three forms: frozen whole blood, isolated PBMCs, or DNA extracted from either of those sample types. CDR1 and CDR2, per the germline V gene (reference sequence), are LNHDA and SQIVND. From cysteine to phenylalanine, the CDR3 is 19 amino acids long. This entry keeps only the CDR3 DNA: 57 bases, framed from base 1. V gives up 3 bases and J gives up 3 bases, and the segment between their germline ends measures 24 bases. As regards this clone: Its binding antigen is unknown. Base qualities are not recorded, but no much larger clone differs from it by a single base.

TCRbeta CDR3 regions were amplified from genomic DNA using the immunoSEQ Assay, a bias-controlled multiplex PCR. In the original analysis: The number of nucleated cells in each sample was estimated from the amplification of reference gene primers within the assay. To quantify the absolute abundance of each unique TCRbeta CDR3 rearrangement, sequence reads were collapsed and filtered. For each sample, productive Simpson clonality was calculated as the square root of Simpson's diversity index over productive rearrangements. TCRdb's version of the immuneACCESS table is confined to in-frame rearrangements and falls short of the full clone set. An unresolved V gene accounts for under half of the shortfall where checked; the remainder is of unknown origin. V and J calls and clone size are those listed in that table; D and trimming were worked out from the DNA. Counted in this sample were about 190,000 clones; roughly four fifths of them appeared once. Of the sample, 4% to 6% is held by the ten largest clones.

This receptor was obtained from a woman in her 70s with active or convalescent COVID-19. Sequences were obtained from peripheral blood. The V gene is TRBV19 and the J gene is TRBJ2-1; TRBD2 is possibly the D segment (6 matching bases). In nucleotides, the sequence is TGTGCCAGTAGTATCCGGGGTCTCACTAGCCCTGGGGGCTACAATGAGCAGTTCTTC. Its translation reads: CASSIRGLTSPGGYNEQFF.